Presented here are 7 T cell receptor beta chains from one specimen sequenced in a study of response to subunit inactivated influenza vaccine. From the RT-PCR reads, TCRdb called clonotypes with MiXCR, one entry per CDR3 protein. The data hold around 540,000 distinct CDR3 sequences, with roughly 10% observed a single time. The sample here was PBMCs from blood, taken on the day of vaccination. The receptors were gathered from a man over 45 who received an inactivated influenza vaccine.

This clonotype was counted only a few times. The rearrangement uses TRBV12-3 or TRBV12-4 and TRBJ2-1; 14 positions match TRBD2. The CDR3 is 17 amino acids. V lost 5 bases to trimming and J lost 3 bases; unmatched junction nucleotides: 6. CDR3 bases: TGTGCCAGCAGTCCGGGACTAGCGGGGGAGTACTACAATGAGCAGTTCTTC. It is translated as CASSPGLAGEYYNEQFF.

J is TRBJ2-1 and V is TRBV5-1, with TRBD2 matching 14 bases. The V segment lost 4 bases and the J segment 8 bases; nucleotides outside the gene matches: 11. The germline V gene has CDR1 SGHRS and CDR2 YFSETQ. The CDR3 is 17 residues long. The CDR3 region has the DNA TGCGCCAGCAGCCAGGGACTAGCGGGAGTGGAGTACGATGAGCAGTTCTTC. This sequence encodes CASSQGLAGVEYDEQFF.

The gene calls are TRBV7-3 and TRBJ1-2; 9 bases map to TRBD1. Germline V gene data show CDR1 as SGHTA and CDR2 as FQGTGA. The trim removed 6 bases at V and 10 bases at J, leaving 9 bases unmatched. The CDR3 covers 13 residues. CDR3 DNA: TGTGCCAGCAGACTCGGGACAGGGAGGGACTACACCTTC. Amino acids: CASRLGTGRDYTF.

This clonotype showed up just a few times. This chain connects TRBV5-5 to TRBJ2-7; D is undetermined. Germline CDR1 and CDR2: SGHKS and YYEKEE (reference sequence). The CDR3 has 11 residues. Trimming shortened V by 4 bases and J by 6 bases, and 8 bases separated the two germline ends. The CDR3 protein is CASSLRTEQYF. CDR3 in DNA: TGTGCCAGCAGCCTCCGTACCGAGCAGTACTTC.

This clonotype was counted between two and nine times. The gene calls are TRBV6-5 and TRBJ1-6; D call uncertain. Germline V CDR1 and CDR2: MNHEY, SVGAGI. This CDR3 is 19 amino acids long. Between the trimmed V and J ends, which lost 2 bases and 0 bases, there was a span of 17 bases. CDR3 protein: CASSYDQTRTVSYNSPLHF. The CDR3 coding sequence is TGTGCCAGCAGTTACGATCAAACACGGACCGTCTCCTATAATTCACCCCTCCACTTT.

J is TRBJ2-2 and V is TRBV3-1, with unresolved D. CDR3 length: 17 residues. V was trimmed by 0 bases and J by 3 bases, leaving 14 bases between them. Germline lookup yields CDR1 LGHDT and CDR2 YNNKEL (reference sequence). CDR3 amino acids: CASSQEFPTPDTGELFF. CDR3 nucleotide sequence: TGTGCCAGCAGCCAAGAGTTTCCGACCCCGGACACCGGGGAGCTGTTTTTT.

V gene TRBV5-5 combines with J gene TRBJ2-3; no clear D. In germline, CDR1 is SGHKS, CDR2 YYEKEE (reference sequence). V was cut by 1 base and J by 2 bases, with 8 bases left in between. This CDR3 has 14 residues. In DNA, the CDR3 is TGTGCCAGCAGCTTGCATGGCCACACAGATACGCAGTATTTT. The encoded protein is CASSLHGHTDTQYF.